Listed below are T cell receptor beta chains from one sample, sequenced in a study of blood T cell repertoires in COVID-19. Clones were read by immunoSEQ multiplex PCR, and TCRdb kept only the in-frame ones, dropping some. The table has about 150,000 clones, around 88% seen once. Sample: peripheral blood. The receptors originated from a human donor in a cohort sampled during active COVID-19. The CDR3 runs from the conserved cysteine through the conserved F or W. Fields, in order: D gene, V gene, CDR3 length, J gene, clone size, CDR3 DNA, CDR3 protein. The D gene is left open where the match is weak. The size of a clone is reported for some rows only, either as once, few or many, or as a class for expanded clones.

TRBD1,TRBV7-9,16,TRBJ2-7,NA,TGTGCCAGCAGCTTAAGACAGGGCCCTTCTGCATACGAGCAGTACTTC,CASSLRQGPSAYEQYF
NA,TRBV4-3,14,TRBJ1-2,NA,TGCGCCAGCAGCACGGGAACTCGGTTCTATGGCTACACCTTC,CASSTGTRFYGYTF
TRBD2,TRBV25-1,16,TRBJ2-7,NA,TGTGCCAGCAGTGAAGGAGGACTAGCGGACTCCTACGAGCAGTACTTC,CASSEGGLADSYEQYF
TRBD1,TRBV27,14,TRBJ2-7,NA,TGTGCCAGCAGTTTTGGACAGGGGTCCTACGAGCAGTACTTC,CASSFGQGSYEQYF
NA,TRBV30,13,TRBJ2-6,NA,TGTGCCTGGGAATACTCTGGGGCCAACGTCCTGACTTTC,CAWEYSGANVLTF
TRBD1,TRBV5-5,16,TRBJ2-3,NA,TGTGCCAGCAGCTTGGCGCTGGGGACAGGGGCAGATACGCAGTATTTT,CASSLALGTGADTQYF
TRBD1,TRBV10-3,15,TRBJ1-1,few,TGTGCCATCAGTGAAGGGGGCAGGACGAACACTGAAGCTTTCTTT,CAISEGGRTNTEAFF
TRBD1,TRBV2,13,TRBJ1-4,NA,TGTGCCAGCAGTTCACAGGGGGGGGAAAAACTGTTTTTT,CASSSQGGEKLFF
NA,TRBV4-3,13,TRBJ2-7,NA,TGCGCCAGTCGATCGGAGGAACCCTACGAGCAGTACTTC,CASRSEEPYEQYF
NA,TRBV27,16,TRBJ1-6,NA,TGTGCCAGCCACGCGGTCGTGGGTGCCTATAATTCACCCCTCCACTTT,CASHAVVGAYNSPLHF
TRBD1,TRBV6-4,13,TRBJ1-2,NA,TGTGCCAGCAGTGGACAGGGCGGCTCTGGCTACACCTTC,CASSGQGGSGYTF
NA,TRBV6-1,15,TRBJ2-6,NA,TGTGCCAGCAGTGAAGAGGAGGCTGGGGCCAACGTCCTGACTTTC,CASSEEEAGANVLTF
TRBD1,TRBV27,14,TRBJ2-7,NA,TGTGCCAGCAGTTTAGGTGTCAGGGGGCACGAGCAGTACTTC,CASSLGVRGHEQYF
TRBD1,TRBV7-9,16,TRBJ1-3,NA,TGTGCCAGCAGCTTAGGCGACAGGGGAAGTGGAAACACCATATATTTT,CASSLGDRGSGNTIYF
TRBD1,TRBV18,16,TRBJ1-6,NA,TGTGCCAGCTCACCACTGCAGGGGGCTAAGAATTCACCCCTCCACTTT,CASSPLQGAKNSPLHF